The clone carrying this TCR beta chain was seen ten or more times. Its antigen is unidentified. Libraries of naive CD8 T cells were made from approximately 22,000 to 940,000 sorted cells. They used 10%, 30% or 50% RNA. In the sort, naive CD8 T cells were defined as CD8+CD4-CCR7+CD45RA+. As previously described, bulk TCR libraries were made using listed TCR primers. Each CDR3 protein gets one entry after TCRdb re-called the PCR reads with MiXCR. The sample lists under 650,000 distinct CDR3 sequences, approximately 20% occurring once. The sample originates from a study of molecular identifiers for immune sequencing clone quantification. This CDR3 is built from 16 residues. Germline V CDR1 and CDR2: SQVTM, ANQGSEA. The V and J ends lost 2 bases and 4 bases, in that order; junction bases with no gene match: 9. Study-wide points: In CMV-specific effectors, clones above 20 copies held over 99% of molecules; naive, under 1%.

J is TRBJ2-5 and V is TRBV29-1, with TRBD2 matching 11 bases. The TCR originated in a human donor in good health. Some libraries in this study had Jurkat cell RNA spiked in. The sequenced sample was naive CD8+ T cells from blood, with Jurkat cell RNA spiked in. Documented subset: FACS-sorted CD8+CD4-CCR7+CD45RA+ naive T cells. CDR3 region: CSVERLAGGPGETQYF. The CDR3 DNA reads as TGCAGCGTTGAAAGATTAGCGGGGGGGCCGGGAGAGACCCAGTACTTC.